This TCR beta chain was obtained from a study of cytomegalovirus exposure and HLA in healthy donors. Overall study findings and caveats: Listed as cytomegalovirus-associated were 164 TCR beta chains.

As concerns this clone: Its antigen is not known.

The protocol was immunoSEQ multiplex PCR, while the TCRdb copy is restricted to in-frame clones and leaves out a portion. This table holds under 95,000 clones, roughly 95% found once. J lost 5 bases, V lost 4 bases, and 11 bases had no gene match. The CDR3 sequence is 16 residues long. From germline, CDR1 is SGHNT and CDR2 YYREEE (reference sequence). Sequenced: PBMCs. The TCR sequence derives from a woman under 30 in good health and CMV-seropositive. This chain connects TRBV5-4 to TRBJ2-3, with 9 positions matching TRBD2. CDR3 DNA: TGTGCCAGCAGCACGAGATTGCGGGGGGGGCAAGATACGCAGTATTTT. It specifies CASSTRLRGGQDTQYF.